These T cell receptor beta chains were read from a single sample in a study of T cells in Graves' hyperthyroidism and ophthalmopathy. Via MiXCR, TCRdb re-called the multiplex PCR reads, giving one row per CDR3 protein. The repertoire holds roughly 61,000 distinct CDR3 sequences, with approximately 57% as singletons. The sequenced sample was blood. Source of these receptors: a woman in her sixties or seventies with Graves' ophthalmopathy. Both conserved end residues are part of each CDR3. The D gene is left open where the match is weak. Clone size appears in some rows only: once, few, many, or a class for an expanded clone.

TRBJ1-5	NA	TRBV20-1	15	NA	TGCAGTGCTAGAGCCGGGGTTGGGAGCAATCAGCCCCAGCATTTT	CSARAGVGSNQPQHF
TRBJ2-5	TRBD2	TRBV4-3	16	NA	TGCGCCAGCAGCCACGGACTAGCGGGGGTCCAAGAGACCCAGTACTTC	CASSHGLAGVQETQYF
TRBJ2-7	NA	TRBV24-1	13	medium-sized	TGTGCCACCTCCGGTGACAGTCCCTACGAGCAGTACTTC	CATSGDSPYEQYF
TRBJ1-1	NA	TRBV20-1	12	NA	TGCAGTGCTACCTGGACTAGCGGGGCGGCTTTCTTT	CSATWTSGAAFF
TRBJ2-3	NA	TRBV7-3	16	few	TGTGCCAGCAGCAAACAGGGGGGGGGATTCACAGATACGCAGTATTTT	CASSKQGGGFTDTQYF
TRBJ2-5	TRBD2	TRBV28	15	many	TGTGCCAGCAAGGCCCCTAGCGGGATATTGGAGACCCAGTACTTC	CASKAPSGILETQYF
TRBJ1-1	NA	TRBV7-6	16	many	TGTGCCAGCAGCTTAGTTTCGCGGGGGGATGGCACTGAAGCTTTCTTT	CASSLVSRGDGTEAFF
TRBJ1-3	NA	TRBV7-7	18	many	TGTGCTAGCAGCCCCCTAACAGGGCCGCTGGGTTCTGGAAACACCATATATTTT	CASSPLTGPLGSGNTIYF
TRBJ1-1	NA	TRBV4-1	16	NA	TGCGCCAGCAGCCTATTGGGGGGGACTTGGAACACTGAAGCTTTCTTT	CASSLLGGTWNTEAFF
TRBJ2-7	TRBD1	TRBV12-3/TRBV12-4	19	many	TGTGCCAGCAGTTTACGGGACAGGGGTCGAGCGGCGAGCTCCTACGAGCAGTACTTC	CASSLRDRGRAASSYEQYF
TRBJ2-2	TRBD2	TRBV24-1	14	NA	TGTGCCACCGGGGCTAGCGGGCGGACCGGGGAGCTGTTTTTT	CATGASGRTGELFF
TRBJ2-7	NA	TRBV5-6	8	NA	TGTGCCACCTACGAGCAGTACTTC	CATYEQYF
TRBJ2-1	NA	TRBV7-3	12	many	TGTGCCAGCAGCTTAACTGGGGGCGAAAAGTTCTTC	CASSLTGGEKFF
TRBJ2-3	NA	TRBV29-1	16	NA	TGCAGCGTTGCCCCGTGGGGGGCGGGATTCACAGATACGCAGTATTTT	CSVAPWGAGFTDTQYF
TRBJ2-1	TRBD2	TRBV6-2/TRBV6-3	14	many	TGTGCCAGCATTTCTAGCGGATCCTACAATGAGCAGTTCTTC	CASISSGSYNEQFF
TRBJ2-2	NA	TRBV29-1	13	many	TGCAGCGTTGATAGCGGCGGCACCGGGGAGCTGTTTTTT	CSVDSGGTGELFF
TRBJ2-7	TRBD2	TRBV19	20	NA	TGTGCCAGTAGTACACCCCCGGGACTAGCGGGAGGCCCAATCTCCTACGAGCAGTACTTC	CASSTPPGLAGGPISYEQYF
TRBJ2-7	TRBD1	TRBV5-4	14	many	TGTGCCAGCAGCATGGGACAGGGGGCCTACGAGCAGTACTTC	CASSMGQGAYEQYF
TRBJ2-1	NA	TRBV6-2/TRBV6-3	15	many	TGTGCCAGCACCATCAGCAGGGGGGCGAGTAGTGAGCAGTTCTTC	CASTISRGASSEQFF
TRBJ2-7	TRBD2	TRBV7-8	16	many	TGTGCCAGCAGGGCCCGGTGGACTAGCGGTACCTACGAGCAGTACTTC	CASRARWTSGTYEQYF
TRBJ1-5	NA	TRBV2	15	once	TGTGCCAGCAGTTACTCAGTAGGGGGCAATCAGCCCCAGCATTTT	CASSYSVGGNQPQHF
TRBJ2-5	NA	TRBV20-1	11	NA	TGCAGTGCCGTGGGGGAGGAGACCCAGTACTTC	CSAVGEETQYF
TRBJ2-6	NA	TRBV20-1	15	NA	TGCAGTGCCCAGGCCCCCGCATCTGGGGCCAACGTCCTGACTTTC	CSAQAPASGANVLTF
TRBJ1-5	NA	TRBV14	12	many	TGTGCCAGCAGCCATAGCAATCAGCCCCAGCATTTT	CASSHSNQPQHF
TRBJ2-2	TRBD2	TRBV2	15	many	TGTGCCACCCGCCTAGGCGGGAGTAGGACCGGGGAGCTGTTTTTT	CATRLGGSRTGELFF
TRBJ1-2	NA	TRBV28	14	NA	TGTGCCAGCAGTTCCCCCCGAGGGGAATATGGCTACACCTTC	CASSSPRGEYGYTF
TRBJ1-6	TRBD1	TRBV20-1	13	many	TGCAATGCTAGGGGACAGAATAATTCACCCCTCCACTTT	CNARGQNNSPLHF
TRBJ2-1	TRBD2	TRBV10-2	13	NA	TGCGCCGGAGTAGCGGGGGGGCCGTATGAGCAGTTCTTC	CAGVAGGPYEQFF
TRBJ2-1	NA	TRBV4-1	14	many	TGCGCCAGCAGCCCATTCTACCTAGGGAATGAGCAGTTCTTC	CASSPFYLGNEQFF
TRBJ1-2	NA	TRBV7-2	15	NA	TGTGCCAGCAGCTTAGGAGGCCGATTGAACTATGGCTACACCTTC	CASSLGGRLNYGYTF
TRBJ2-1	NA	TRBV30	12	NA	TGTGCCTGGGGACAGGGGCGGGGGGAGCAGTTCTTT	CAWGQGRGEQFF
TRBJ2-3	TRBD2	TRBV19	17	NA	TGTGCCAGTAGTATTAGCGGGAGGGCCAAGGGCACAGATACGCAGTATTTT	CASSISGRAKGTDTQYF
TRBJ1-5	NA	TRBV2	15	few	TGTGCCAGCAGTGATGGGGCGGGGAGCAATCAGCCCCAGCATTTT	CASSDGAGSNQPQHF
TRBJ1-2	NA	TRBV27	15	many	TGTGCCAGCAGTCCCCGGACACGGCAAGGGTATGGCTACACCTTC	CASSPRTRQGYGYTF
TRBJ1-5	NA	TRBV24-1	13	NA	TGTGCCACCAGTGATTCCGGACCGGAGACCCAGCATTTT	CATSDSGPETQHF
TRBJ2-3	NA	TRBV19	15	NA	TGTGCCAGTAGTCCCGAGACAGGGAGGACAGATACGCAGTATTTT	CASSPETGRTDTQYF
TRBJ1-1	NA	TRBV7-2	12	NA	TGTGCCAGCAGCTTTCAGGACACTGAAGCTTTCTTT	CASSFQDTEAFF
TRBJ2-5	TRBD2	TRBV7-8	16	NA	TGTGCCAGCAGCCGCCGGGAGGGTCGAGGAGACGAGACCCAGTACTTC	CASSRREGRGDETQYF
TRBJ1-2	NA	TRBV5-5	18	NA	NA	CASSFYICSAIFAYGYTF
TRBJ2-5	TRBD2	TRBV20-1	14	NA	TGCAGTGCTAGAGTCGGGACTAGCGTCGAGACCCAGTACTTC	CSARVGTSVETQYF
TRBJ1-5	NA	TRBV19	11	once	TGTGCCAGTACAGGGGAAGAGACCCAGCATTTT	CASTGEETQHF
TRBJ1-2	NA	TRBV3-1	12	many	TGTGCCAGCAGCCAACGGGACTATGGCTACACCTTC	CASSQRDYGYTF
TRBJ2-3	TRBD2	TRBV19	15	NA	TGTGCCAGTAGTATTGCGGGACTAATCACAGATACGCAGTATTTT	CASSIAGLITDTQYF
TRBJ1-4	TRBD1	TRBV12-3/TRBV12-4	14	NA	TGTGCCAGCAGTAGGACAGGGGGCAATGAAAAACTGTTTTTT	CASSRTGGNEKLFF